Below, 30 T cell receptor beta chains from the same sample are listed, as sequenced in a study of beta chain features in type 1 diabetes. Notes on the study in general: Moderately but significantly shorter TCRB CDR3s were found in Type 1 diabetes patients in all four CD4+ subsets.

Antigen specificity for these receptors is unknown. The whole isolated RNA underwent reverse transcription, so sequencing captured expressed TCRB transcripts. Generated by immunoSEQ multiplex PCR, the TCRdb table keeps only in-frame clones and is missing some. The profile shows almost 350,000 clones, 7% to 10% of them singletons. The sequenced sample consisted of central memory CD4+ T cells from blood. These TCRs come from a man aged 25-40 years with type 1 diabetes.

Regarding this clone: Mismatch with germline at one junction end may stem from a read error. This sequence joins TRBV6-1 and TRBJ2-4; D may be TRBD1 (5 bases). CDR1 MNHNS and CDR2 SASEGT come from the germline V gene. The CDR3 is made up of 16 amino acids. In DNA, the CDR3 is TGTGCCATCAGTGAGTCGGCCGCAGGGGCCAAAAACATTCAGTACTTC. Residues: CAISESAAGAKNIQYF.

This chain links TRBV7-9 with TRBJ1-1; TRBD1 is a possible D gene (5 bases). Per germline, CDR1 SEHNR and CDR2 FQNEAQ (reference sequence). Trimming took off 8 bases at V and 6 bases at J, with 16 bases between the two ends. This CDR3 has 13 amino acids. CDR3 amino acids: CASVATVGPEAFF. In nucleotides, the CDR3 is TGTGCCAGCGTGGCGACAGTGGGCCCTGAAGCTTTCTTT.

This clone appeared once. The V call is TRBV5-4, the J call TRBJ2-7; 9 bases match TRBD1. Germline CDR1 SGHNT, CDR2 YYREEE (reference sequence). The CDR3 runs 16 residues. After removal of 0 bases from V and 6 bases from J, the junction contained 10 bases not matched to a gene. CDR3 nucleotide sequence: TGTGCCAGCAGCTTGGCATTGGGACAGGGTCTGGGCGAGCAGTACTTC. Translating it yields CASSLALGQGLGEQYF.

This clone was observed a handful of times. Compared with germline, one end of the junction differs, possibly owing to a read error. The V and J genes are TRBV10-3 and TRBJ2-5, with 9 bases aligning to TRBD1. The CDR3 has 15 amino acids. The germline V gene encodes CDR1 ENHRY and CDR2 SYGVKD. The CDR3 DNA reads TGTGCCAGCAGTTACTTGGGACAGGGAGGGGAGACCCAGTACTTC. Its protein product is CASSYLGQGGETQYF.

This clone has just one count. This sequence joins TRBV6-6 and TRBJ1-5; 9 positions agree with TRBD1. Germline V lookup: CDR1 MNHNY, CDR2 SVGAGI (reference sequence). The CDR3 covers 14 residues. Trimming cost V 2 bases and J 6 bases; bases outside gene matches: 2. The CDR3 region is CASSYGTGSQPQHF. Written as DNA, the CDR3 is TGTGCCAGCAGTTACGGGACAGGGAGTCAGCCCCAGCATTTT.

The genes are TRBV2 and TRBJ1-2; D may be TRBD1 (6 bases). V gave up 2 bases and J gave up 4 bases, with 11 bases separating them. Germline CDR1 and CDR2: SNHLY and FYNNEI. The CDR3 is made up of 14 amino acids. CDR3 nucleotides: TGTGCCAGCAGTGAAAGGGGGATCCTCTATGGCTACACCTTC. It specifies CASSERGILYGYTF.

This sequence joins TRBV30 and TRBJ2-3; no clear D gene. The V gene's germline CDR1 is GTSNPN and CDR2 SVGIG (reference sequence). The CDR3 contains 9 residues. V lost 6 bases and J 9 bases, leaving 7 bases between the germline ends. In DNA, the CDR3 is TGTGCCTGCGGAATCACGCAGTATTTT. As protein: CACGITQYF.

This clone was seen a handful of times. The CDR3 DNA is TGTGCCAGCAGCCGGTTCGGCCCCAAAAACATTCAGTACTTC. This codes for CASSRFGPKNIQYF. The J gene is TRBJ2-4, the V gene TRBV7-2, with D unresolved. The CDR3 consists of 14 residues. The germline gives CDR1 SGHTA, CDR2 FQGNSA. The germline V and J ends were trimmed by 5 bases and 2 bases, with 10 bases remaining between them.

This clone occurred a few times. V usage is TRBV7-2 and J usage is TRBJ1-2, with 9 bases that match TRBD1. The V gene end was trimmed by 5 bases and the J gene end by 6 bases; junction bases not matched to a gene: 7. CDR3 size: 14 residues. Germline V gene sequence: CDR1 SGHTA, CDR2 FQGNSA. This CDR3 reads CASSLRQGEDGYTF. The CDR3 bases are TGTGCCAGCAGCCTCAGACAGGGGGAGGATGGCTACACCTTC.

This clone has a handful of counts. The V gene is TRBV5-8, the J gene TRBJ2-3, with 8 bases matching TRBD2. After removal of 4 bases from V and 2 bases from J, the junction contained 9 bases not matched to a gene. The CDR3 runs 16 residues. Germline CDR1 is SGHTS and CDR2 is YDEGEE. The CDR3 nucleotides are TGTGCCAGCAGCCTTTCCGGGACTAGAAACACAGATACGCAGTATTTT. Amino acid sequence: CASSLSGTRNTDTQYF.

The table lists this clone with a few counts. J is TRBJ2-5 and V is TRBV19, with a tentative D call TRBD1 (6 bases). V was trimmed by 6 bases and J by 3 bases, leaving 14 bases between them. Germline V gene data show CDR1 as LNHDA and CDR2 as SQIVND (reference sequence). The CDR3 contains 14 residues. The CDR3 loop reads CASRLDRFEETQYF. The DNA for the CDR3 is TGTGCCAGTAGGCTAGACAGGTTTGAAGAGACCCAGTACTTC.

The chain has TRBV5-6 and TRBJ1-5; TRBD1 matches at 7 bases. The V segment lost 0 bases and the J segment 8 bases; nucleotides outside the gene matches: 8. CDR1 is SGHDT and CDR2 is YYEEEE in the germline V gene. The CDR3 has 15 residues. Here the CDR3 DNA reads TGTGCCAGCAGCTTGGCGGTGGCAGGGGGAGAGCCCCAGCATTTT. Protein product: CASSLAVAGGEPQHF.

This clone was recorded many times. The identical CDR3 is also encoded by other nucleotide sequences in the sample. This chain links TRBV2 with TRBJ2-3; no clear D. The CDR3 runs 13 residues. Trimming stripped 2 bases from V and 0 bases from J, with 3 bases between. Germline V CDR1 and CDR2: SNHLY, FYNNEI. CDR3 bases: TGTGCCAGCAGTGAAAGAAGCACAGATACGCAGTATTTT. Translation: CASSERSTDTQYF.

This clone was seen a handful of times. This rearrangement joins TRBV7-2 to TRBJ2-7, with TRBD2 matching over 7 bases. The germline gives CDR1 SGHTA, CDR2 FQGNSA. With V trimmed by 5 bases and J by 0 bases, 13 bases remained unmatched. The CDR3 covers 17 residues. In DNA form, the CDR3 reads TGTGCCAGCAGCCGTAAGGCAGCTAGCGGTTCCTCCTACGAGCAGTACTTC. This gives the protein CASSRKAASGSSYEQYF.

In the case of this clone: An end of the junction does not agree with germline; a read error may underlie this. This chain links TRBV30 with TRBJ1-5; the D gene is possibly TRBD1 (6 bases). Germline V gene data show CDR1 as GTSNPN and CDR2 as SVGIG (reference sequence). This CDR3 is 14 amino acids long. This chain's CDR3 is CAWSVPGVNHPQHF. CDR3 DNA: TGTGCCTGGAGTGTACCAGGGGTCAATCACCCCCAGCATTTT.

The gene calls are TRBV28 and TRBJ2-1, with 8 bases aligning to TRBD1. This CDR3 comprises 14 residues. Germline loops: CDR1 MDHEN, CDR2 SYDVKM. V shed 3 bases and J 7 bases; nucleotides not matched to a gene: 5. The CDR3 protein is CASSLAQGANEQFF. For the CDR3, the DNA is TGTGCCAGCAGTTTGGCTCAGGGGGCAAATGAGCAGTTCTTC.

The chain employs TRBV5-4 and TRBJ2-5; perhaps TRBD1 as D (7 bases). The V gene lost 4 bases and the J gene lost 2 bases, with 18 bases spanning the gap. CDR1 is SGHNT, CDR2 YYREEE, per germline (reference sequence). The CDR3 length is 16 residues. CDR3 nucleotide sequence: TGTGCCAGCAGCGGAGGGACAGTCCTCCTTCAAGAGACCCAGTACTTC. Translation gives CASSGGTVLLQETQYF. Based on the CDR3 plus reference TRBV5-4 and TRBJ2-5, the full variable domain is ETGVTQSPTHLIKTRGQQVTLRCSSQSGHNTVSWYQQALGQGPQFIFQYYREEENGRGNFPPRFSGLQFPNYSSELNVNALELDDSALYLCASSGGTVLLQETQYFGPGTRLLVL.

The V and J genes are TRBV7-2 and TRBJ2-6; weak D call: TRBD1 (5 bases). The germline V and J ends were trimmed by 0 bases and 4 bases, with 19 bases remaining between them. This CDR3 comprises 19 residues. Germline assignment: CDR1 SGHTA and CDR2 FQGNSA. The CDR3 reads CASSLAPQAGSIGANVLTF. The CDR3 DNA sequence: TGTGCCAGCAGCTTAGCCCCACAGGCCGGCAGTATCGGGGCCAACGTCCTGACTTTC.

At least ten counts were recorded for this clone. The chain joins TRBV15 to TRBJ2-7, with D perhaps TRBD1 or TRBD2 (5 bases each). The CDR3 spans 15 residues. The V end was cut by 6 bases, the J end by 0 bases, with 15 bases between. Looked up from germline, CDR1 is LNHNV and CDR2 is YYDKDF (reference sequence). For the CDR3, the DNA is TGTGCCACCAGGGCCCGAGAGGGGCTCTCCTACGAGCAGTACTTC. The encoded protein is CATRAREGLSYEQYF.

The gene calls are TRBV30 and TRBJ2-5, with 9 bases fitting TRBD1. The DNA end favors TRBJ2-7, so the J call may be wrong. This CDR3 is 13 amino acids long. The germline V gene encodes CDR1 GTSNPN and CDR2 SVGIG (reference sequence). The chain's CDR3 is CAWGTGRTDEQYF. DNA for the CDR3: TGTGCTTGGGGGACAGGGAGGACGGACGAGCAGTACTTC.

As to this clone: One end of the junction varies from germline; a read error may be responsible. The rearrangement links TRBV7-7 to TRBJ2-1; D not certain. Germline V gene data show CDR1 as SSHAT and CDR2 as FNYEAQ (reference sequence). The CDR3 is 13 amino acids. CDR3 DNA: TGTGCTAGCAGCTTTCAGGATCTCGGTGAGCAGTTCTTC. It yields the protein CASSFQDLGEQFF.

The gene calls are TRBV27 and TRBJ1-1, with 9 nucleotides matching TRBD1. Germline V lookup: CDR1 MNHEY, CDR2 SMNVEV (reference sequence). The CDR3 loop spans 15 amino acids. J lost 5 bases, V lost 8 bases, and 12 bases had no gene match. CDR3: CASGRPGTGWTEAFF. CDR3 DNA sequence: TGTGCCAGCGGAAGACCCGGGACAGGGTGGACTGAAGCTTTCTTT.

The genes are TRBV7-2 and TRBJ2-2, with 9 nucleotides matching TRBD2. CDR3 length equals 16 residues. Trimming removed 5 bases from V and 4 bases from J; junction bases left unmatched: 8. The germline V gene encodes CDR1 SGHTA and CDR2 FQGNSA. The CDR3 protein is CASSPSALAGTGELFF. CDR3 sequence (DNA): TGTGCCAGCAGCCCCAGCGCACTAGCGGGCACCGGGGAGCTGTTTTTT.

The chain joins TRBV21-1 to TRBJ1-1. TRBV21-1 is an annotated pseudogene. The CDR3 contains 16 residues. The CDR3: CASSNPIQRIRTEAFF. The CDR3 DNA is TGTGCCAGCAGCAACCCCATACAGAGGATCAGGACTGAAGCTTTCTTT.

This clone was picked up a small number of times. The J gene is TRBJ2-7, the V gene TRBV7-9; D unclear. With 5 bases removed from V and 1 base from J, the gap between germline ends came to 15 bases. CDR3 size: 15 residues. Germline loops: CDR1 SEHNR, CDR2 FQNEAQ (reference sequence). The CDR3 loop is CASSVGRTGSYEQYF. The CDR3 DNA reads as TGTGCCAGCAGCGTAGGACGAACTGGATCCTACGAGCAGTACTTC.

This clone showed up just once. The V call is TRBV2, the J call TRBJ1-4; the D gene is possibly TRBD1 (6 bases). The germline gives CDR1 SNHLY, CDR2 FYNNEI. The CDR3 spans 14 residues. Trimming stripped 5 bases from V and 8 bases from J, with 15 bases between. CDR3 bases: TGTGCCAGCAGTCTCCAGGGACAAGGGGAAAAACTGTTTTTT. This translates into CASSLQGQGEKLFF.

This clone was found many times. The chain combines TRBV21-1 with TRBJ1-2; TRBD1 is taken as the D call from the table, unchecked against the DNA. TRBV21-1 is tagged as a pseudogene. CDR3 length: 14 amino acids. DNA for the CDR3: TGTGCCAGCAGCAACCAGACAGGGAGGTACGGCTACACCTTC. It specifies CASSNQTGRYGYTF.

This clone showed up many times. The chain joins TRBV21-1 to TRBJ1-1; TRBD1 was called by the table and not checked on the DNA. TRBV21-1 is a recognized pseudogene. This CDR3 contains 14 residues. The CDR3 protein is CASSKGHLNTEAFF. Written as DNA, the CDR3 is TGTGCCAGCAGCAAAGGACATTTGAACACTGAAGCTTTCTTT.

This clone has only a few counts. This chain uses TRBV5-1 with TRBJ2-7; TRBD2 agrees at 8 bases. CDR3 size: 15 residues. CDR1 SGHRS and CDR2 YFSETQ come from the germline V gene. The J segment lost 1 base and the V segment lost 2 bases, leaving 5 bases of the junction unmatched. The CDR3, as DNA: TGCGCCAGCAGCTTCCTAGCGGGCTCTTCCTACGAGCAGTACTTC. It is translated as CASSFLAGSSYEQYF.

This clone came up a few times. The rearrangement uses TRBV6-4 and TRBJ2-3; D is possibly TRBD1 or TRBD2 (6 bases each). CDR1 MRHNA and CDR2 SNTAGT come from the germline V gene. V lost 4 bases to trimming and J lost 1 base, with 12 bases between them. The CDR3 spans 15 residues. This CDR3 reads CASSVAGEGTDTQYF. The CDR3 DNA sequence: TGTGCCAGCAGTGTCGCAGGGGAGGGCACAGATACGCAGTATTTT.